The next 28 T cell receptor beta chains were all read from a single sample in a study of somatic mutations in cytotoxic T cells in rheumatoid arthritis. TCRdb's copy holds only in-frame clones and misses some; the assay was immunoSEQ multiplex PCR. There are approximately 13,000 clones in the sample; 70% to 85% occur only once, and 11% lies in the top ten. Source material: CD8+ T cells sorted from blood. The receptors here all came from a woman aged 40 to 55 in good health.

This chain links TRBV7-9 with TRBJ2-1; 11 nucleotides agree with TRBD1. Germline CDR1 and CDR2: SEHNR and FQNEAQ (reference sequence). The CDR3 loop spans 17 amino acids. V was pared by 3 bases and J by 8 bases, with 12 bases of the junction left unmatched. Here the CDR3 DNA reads TGTGCCAGCAGCTTTATAGTACAGCGGACAGGGGGCGATGAGCAGTTCTTC. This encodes CASSFIVQRTGGDEQFF.

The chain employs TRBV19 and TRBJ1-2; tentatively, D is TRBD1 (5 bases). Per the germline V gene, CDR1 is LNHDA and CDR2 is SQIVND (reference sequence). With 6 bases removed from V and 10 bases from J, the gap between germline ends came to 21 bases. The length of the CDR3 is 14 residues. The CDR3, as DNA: TGTGCCAGTAGCCCCGGGACCGGTGAATGGGCCTACACCTTC. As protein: CASSPGTGEWAYTF.

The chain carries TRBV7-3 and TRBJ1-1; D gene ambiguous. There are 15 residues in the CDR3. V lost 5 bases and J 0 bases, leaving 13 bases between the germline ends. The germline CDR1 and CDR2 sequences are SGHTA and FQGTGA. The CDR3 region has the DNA TGTGCCAGCAGCCTACGCCTGGCCGTGAACACTGAAGCTTTCTTT. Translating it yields CASSLRLAVNTEAFF.

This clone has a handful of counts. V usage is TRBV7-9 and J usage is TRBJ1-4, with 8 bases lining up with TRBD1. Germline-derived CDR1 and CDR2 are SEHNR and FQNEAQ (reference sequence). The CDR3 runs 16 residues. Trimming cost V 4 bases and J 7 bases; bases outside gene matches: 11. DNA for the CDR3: TGTGCCAGCAGCTACAGGGGGACCGGGAAGGCTGAAAAACTGTTTTTT. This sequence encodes CASSYRGTGKAEKLFF.

DNA of the CDR3: TGTGCCAGTAGTCCCCTGGGGCTCTATGGCTACACCTTC. It specifies CASSPLGLYGYTF. The genes are TRBV19 and TRBJ1-2, with D perhaps matching TRBD1 (5 bases). The CDR3 is 13 amino acids. Trimming took off 5 bases at V and 4 bases at J, with 11 bases between the two ends. Germline-derived CDR1 and CDR2 are LNHDA and SQIVND (reference sequence).

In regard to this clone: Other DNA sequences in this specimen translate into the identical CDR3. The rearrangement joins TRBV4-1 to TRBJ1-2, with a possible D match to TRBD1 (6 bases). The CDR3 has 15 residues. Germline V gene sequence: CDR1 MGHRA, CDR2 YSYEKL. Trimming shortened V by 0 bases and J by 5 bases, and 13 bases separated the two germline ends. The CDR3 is CASSQERGAGYGYTF. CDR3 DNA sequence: TGCGCCAGCAGCCAAGAGAGGGGGGCAGGATATGGCTACACCTTC.

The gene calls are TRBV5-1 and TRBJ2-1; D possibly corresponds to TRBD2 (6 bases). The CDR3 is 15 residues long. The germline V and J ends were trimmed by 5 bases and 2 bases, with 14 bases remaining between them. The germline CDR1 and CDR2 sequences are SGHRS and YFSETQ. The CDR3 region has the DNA TGCGCCAGCAGAACCGGGACTGCGGCCTACAATGAGCAGTTCTTC. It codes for CASRTGTAAYNEQFF.

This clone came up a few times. CDR3 DNA sequence: TGTGCCAGCAGCCCGCTCGGGACTACCAACTCTGGGGCCAACGTCCTGACTTTC. Its protein is CASSPLGTTNSGANVLTF. V and J are TRBV7-8 and TRBJ2-6, with 7 positions matching TRBD2. Losses at the gene ends were 5 bases for V and 0 bases for J; bases not matched to a gene: 10. The CDR3 runs 18 residues. Germline CDR1 SGHVS, CDR2 FQNEAQ. The whole variable domain, remainder taken from reference TRBV7-8 and TRBJ2-6, is GAGVSQSPRYKVAKRGQDVALRCDPISGHVSLFWYQQALGQGPEFLTYFQNEAQLDKSGLPSDRFFAERPEGSVSTLKIQRTQQEDSAVYLCASSPLGTTNSGANVLTFGAGSRLTVL.

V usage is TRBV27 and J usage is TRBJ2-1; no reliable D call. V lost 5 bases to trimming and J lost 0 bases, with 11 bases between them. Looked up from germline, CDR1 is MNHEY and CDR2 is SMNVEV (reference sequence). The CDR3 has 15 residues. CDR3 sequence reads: CASSLYQSSYNEQFF. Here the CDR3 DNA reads TGTGCCAGCAGTCTTTACCAGAGCTCCTACAATGAGCAGTTCTTC.

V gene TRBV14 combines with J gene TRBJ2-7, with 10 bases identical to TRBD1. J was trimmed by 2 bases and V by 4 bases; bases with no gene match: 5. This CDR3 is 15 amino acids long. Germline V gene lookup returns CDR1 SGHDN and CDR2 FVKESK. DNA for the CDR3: TGTGCCAGCAGCCCAACCGGGACAGGGGCCTACGAGCAGTACTTC. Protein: CASSPTGTGAYEQYF.

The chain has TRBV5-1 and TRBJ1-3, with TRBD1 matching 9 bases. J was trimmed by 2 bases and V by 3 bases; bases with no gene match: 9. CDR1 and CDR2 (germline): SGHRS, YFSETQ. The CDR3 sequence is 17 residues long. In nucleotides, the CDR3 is TGCGCCAGCAGCTCGGGACAGGGTTTCAGTACTGGAAACACCATATATTTT. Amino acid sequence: CASSSGQGFSTGNTIYF.

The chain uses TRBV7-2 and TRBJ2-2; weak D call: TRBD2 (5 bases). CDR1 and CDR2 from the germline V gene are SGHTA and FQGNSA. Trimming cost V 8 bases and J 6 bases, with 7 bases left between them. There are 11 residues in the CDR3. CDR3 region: CASLAPGELFF. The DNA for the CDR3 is TGTGCCAGCCTAGCTCCCGGGGAGCTGTTTTTT.

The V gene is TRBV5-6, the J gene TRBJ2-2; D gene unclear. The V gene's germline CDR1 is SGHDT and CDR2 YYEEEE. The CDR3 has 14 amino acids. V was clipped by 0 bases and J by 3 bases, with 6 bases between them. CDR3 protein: CASSLDADTGELFF. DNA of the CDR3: TGTGCCAGCAGCTTGGACGCGGACACCGGGGAGCTGTTTTTT. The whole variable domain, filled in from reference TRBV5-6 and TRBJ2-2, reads DAGVTQSPTHLIKTRGQQVTLRCSPKSGHDTVSWYQQALGQGPQFIFQYYEEEERQRGNFPDRFSGHQFPNYSSELNVNALLLGDSALYLCASSLDADTGELFFGEGSRLTVL.

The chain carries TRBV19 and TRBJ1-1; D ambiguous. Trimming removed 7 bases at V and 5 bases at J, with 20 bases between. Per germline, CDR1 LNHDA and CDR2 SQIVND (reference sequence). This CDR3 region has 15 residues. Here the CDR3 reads CASTTPRRVGTEAFF. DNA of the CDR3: TGTGCCAGTACCACCCCCCGGAGGGTAGGGACTGAAGCTTTCTTT.

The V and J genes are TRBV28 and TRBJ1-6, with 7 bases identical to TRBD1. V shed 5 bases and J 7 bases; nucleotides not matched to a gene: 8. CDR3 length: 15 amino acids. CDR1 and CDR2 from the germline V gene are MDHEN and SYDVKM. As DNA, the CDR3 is TGTGCCAGCAGTCTACAGGGGTCGGGGAATTCACCCCTCCACTTT. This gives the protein CASSLQGSGNSPLHF.

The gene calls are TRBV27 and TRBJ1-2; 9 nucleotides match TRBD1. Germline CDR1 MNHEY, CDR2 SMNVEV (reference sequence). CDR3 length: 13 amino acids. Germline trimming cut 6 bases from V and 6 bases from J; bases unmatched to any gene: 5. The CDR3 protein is CASRSGTGHGYTF. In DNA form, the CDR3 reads TGTGCCAGCAGATCCGGGACAGGGCATGGCTACACCTTC.

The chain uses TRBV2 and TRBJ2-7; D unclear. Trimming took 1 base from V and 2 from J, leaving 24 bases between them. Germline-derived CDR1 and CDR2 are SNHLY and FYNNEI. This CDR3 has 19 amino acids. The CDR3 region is CASSEGGATASRGTYEQYV. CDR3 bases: TGTGCCAGCAGTGAAGGGGGTGCCACGGCATCGAGAGGTACCTACGAGCAGTACGTC.

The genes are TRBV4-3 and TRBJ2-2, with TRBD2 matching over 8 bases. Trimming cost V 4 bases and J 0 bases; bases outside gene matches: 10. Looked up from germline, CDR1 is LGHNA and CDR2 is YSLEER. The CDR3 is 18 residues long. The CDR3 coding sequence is TGCGCCAGCAGCCGAGGACTAGCCTCAAGCTCGAACACCGGGGAGCTGTTTTTT. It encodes CASSRGLASSSNTGELFF.

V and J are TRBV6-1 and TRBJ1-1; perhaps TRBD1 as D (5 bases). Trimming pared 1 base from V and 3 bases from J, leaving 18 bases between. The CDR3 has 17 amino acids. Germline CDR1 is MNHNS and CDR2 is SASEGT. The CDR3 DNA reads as TGTGCCAGCAGTGAAGGAAGGACAAGGCGGTGGGACACTGAAGCTTTCTTT. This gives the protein CASSEGRTRRWDTEAFF.

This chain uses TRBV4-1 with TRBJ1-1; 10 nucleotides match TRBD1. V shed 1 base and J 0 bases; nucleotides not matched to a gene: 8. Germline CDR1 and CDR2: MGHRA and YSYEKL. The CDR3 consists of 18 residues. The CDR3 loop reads CASSQATGTGVLNTEAFF. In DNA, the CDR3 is TGCGCCAGCAGCCAAGCTACCGGGACAGGGGTTCTGAACACTGAAGCTTTCTTT.

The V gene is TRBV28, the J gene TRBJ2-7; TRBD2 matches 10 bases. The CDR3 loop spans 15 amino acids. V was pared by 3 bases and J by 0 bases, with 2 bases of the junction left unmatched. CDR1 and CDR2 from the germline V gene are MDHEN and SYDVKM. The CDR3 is CASSLPSGGSYEQYF. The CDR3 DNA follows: TGTGCCAGCAGTTTGCCTAGCGGGGGCTCCTACGAGCAGTACTTC. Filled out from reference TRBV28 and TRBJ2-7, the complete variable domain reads DVKVTQSSRYLVKRTGEKVFLECVQDMDHENMFWYRQDPGLGLRLIYFSYDVKMKEKGDIPEGYSVSREKKERFSLILESASTNQTSMYLCASSLPSGGSYEQYFGPGTRLTVT.

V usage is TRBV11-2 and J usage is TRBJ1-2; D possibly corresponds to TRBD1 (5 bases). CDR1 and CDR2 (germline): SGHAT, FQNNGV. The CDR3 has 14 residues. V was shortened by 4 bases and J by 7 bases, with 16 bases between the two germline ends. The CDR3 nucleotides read TGTGCCAGCAGCTCAGGGTGGAGTGCCGTTGGCTACACCTTC. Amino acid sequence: CASSSGWSAVGYTF.

The CDR3 reads CASSLVGSNYHGYTF. The CDR3 bases are TGTGCCAGCAGCTTGGTCGGTTCAAACTATCATGGCTACACCTTC. The chain recombines TRBV5-6 with TRBJ1-2; no firm D call. Trimming removed 0 bases from V and 6 bases from J, with 15 bases in between. Germline CDR1 and CDR2: SGHDT and YYEEEE. This CDR3 is built from 15 residues.

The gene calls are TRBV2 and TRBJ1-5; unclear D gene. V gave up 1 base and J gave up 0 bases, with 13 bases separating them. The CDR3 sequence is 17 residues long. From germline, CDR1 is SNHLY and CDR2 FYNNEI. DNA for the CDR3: TGTGCCAGCAGTGAAGAAGCCAGACTTAATAGCAATCAGCCCCAGCATTTT. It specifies CASSEEARLNSNQPQHF.

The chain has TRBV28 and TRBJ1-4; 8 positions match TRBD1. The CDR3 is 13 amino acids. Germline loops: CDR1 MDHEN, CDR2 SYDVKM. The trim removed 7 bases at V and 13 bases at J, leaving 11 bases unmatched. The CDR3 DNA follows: TGTGCCAGCAATACACAGGGGGACGGACGACTGTTTTTT. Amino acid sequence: CASNTQGDGRLFF.

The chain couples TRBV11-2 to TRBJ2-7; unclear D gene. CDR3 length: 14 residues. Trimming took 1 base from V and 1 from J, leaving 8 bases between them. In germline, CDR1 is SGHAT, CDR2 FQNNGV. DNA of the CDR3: TGTGCCAGCAGCTTAGTTTGGGGTTCCTACGAGCAGTACTTC. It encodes CASSLVWGSYEQYF.

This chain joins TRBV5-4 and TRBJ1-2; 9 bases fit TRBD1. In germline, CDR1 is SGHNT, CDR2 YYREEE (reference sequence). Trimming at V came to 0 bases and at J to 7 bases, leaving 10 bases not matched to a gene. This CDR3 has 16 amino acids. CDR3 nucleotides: TGTGCCAGCAGCTTGGCGGAGTACAGGGGGCTGGGTGGCTACACCTTC. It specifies CASSLAEYRGLGGYTF. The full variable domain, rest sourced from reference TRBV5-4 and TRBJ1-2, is ETGVTQSPTHLIKTRGQQVTLRCSSQSGHNTVSWYQQALGQGPQFIFQYYREEENGRGNFPPRFSGLQFPNYSSELNVNALELDDSALYLCASSLAEYRGLGGYTFGSGTRLTVV.

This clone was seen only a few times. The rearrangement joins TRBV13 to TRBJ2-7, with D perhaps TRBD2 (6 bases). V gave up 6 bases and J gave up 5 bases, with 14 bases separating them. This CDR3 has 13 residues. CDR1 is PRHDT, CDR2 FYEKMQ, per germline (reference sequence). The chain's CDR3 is CASRELARDEQYF. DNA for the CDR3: TGTGCCAGCAGAGAACTAGCCCGCGACGAGCAGTACTTC. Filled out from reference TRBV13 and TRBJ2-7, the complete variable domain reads AAGVIQSPRHLIKEKRETATLKCYPIPRHDTVYWYQQGPGQDPQFLISFYEKMQSDKGSIPDRFSAQQFSDYHSELNMSSLELGDSALYFCASRELARDEQYFGPGTRLTVT.